What follows describes a single TCR beta chain. The source of the sample is a study of blood T cell repertoires in COVID-19. Study-wide context: Italy, Spain and the United States were the sources of the convalescent and acute COVID-19 samples. In each case, the material was cDNA or gDNA derived from T cells, B-cell-depleted T cells, or PBMCs.

Trimming took off 8 bases at V and 5 bases at J, with 21 bases between the two ends. The CDR3 sequence is 16 residues long. Germline CDR1 reads ENHRY; CDR2 reads SYGVKD. Authors' processing steps: From reference gene primer amplification, estimates of nucleated cell counts were derived. Sequenced by immunoSEQ multiplex PCR; TCRdb stores in-frame clones only, minus some. That table gives V, J and clone size, and the DNA gave D and trimming. The data show 180,000 or so clones, around 88% seen once. The sample taken for sequencing was PBMCs or T cells enriched from blood (not recorded which). V and J are TRBV10-3 and TRBJ2-2; D might be TRBD2 (7 bases). The source of this sequence is a woman in her fifties or sixties in a cohort exposed to, infected with or recovered from COVID-19 (not recorded which). The CDR3 region has the DNA TGTGCCATCCGTGTGGAGGGGGGGCGAGGTACCGGGGAGCTGTTTTTT. Its translation is CAIRVEGGRGTGELFF.